The clone carrying this T cell receptor (beta chain) was counted ten times or more. The sample is drawn from a study of CD8+CD57+ T cells in acquired aplastic anemia. It was genomic DNA that served as the template for profiling TCR beta VDJ and CDR3. TCRdb reanalysed the reads using MiXCR and keeps one entry per CDR3 protein. This table has 60,000 or so distinct CDR3 sequences, less than 65% appearing once. The V gene lost 6 bases and the J gene lost 1 base, with 10 bases spanning the gap. Germline assignment: CDR1 MNHNS and CDR2 SASEGT. The CDR3 length is 13 residues. Specimen: sorted CD4+, CD8+, or CD8+CD57+ T cells (not recorded which) from PBMCs. The receptor was isolated from a human donor in good health, serving as a control. V is TRBV6-1 and J is TRBJ2-7; perhaps TRBD1 as D (6 bases). The CDR3 nucleotides are TGTGCCAGCAGAGCGACAGGTTCCTACGAGCAGTACTTC. This gives the protein CASRATGSYEQYF.